One and the same sample provided the 15 T cell receptor beta chains below, sequenced in a study of radiotherapy plus CTLA-4 blockade in lung cancer. Assay: immunoSEQ multiplex PCR; the TCRdb copy retains only in-frame clones and omits some. Of around 49,000 clones listed, approximately 85% are singletons. Sequencing was performed on peripheral blood, taken from a patient treated with radiotherapy plus ipilimumab. These receptors were collected from a human donor with non-small cell lung cancer whose response to radiotherapy plus ipilimumab could not be evaluated.

The J gene is TRBJ2-1, the V gene TRBV15; TRBD1 matches at 8 bases. The CDR3 is made up of 15 amino acids. V was clipped by 5 bases and J by 0 bases; unmatched bases: 3. The V gene's germline CDR1 is LNHNV and CDR2 YYDKDF (reference sequence). The CDR3 here is CATSVQGGSYNEQFF. The CDR3 DNA reads TGTGCCACCAGCGTACAGGGGGGCTCCTACAATGAGCAGTTCTTC.

This chain links TRBV15 with TRBJ2-1; 9 nucleotides match TRBD2. V shed 1 base, J shed 10 bases, and the junction held 5 bases outside the gene matches. This CDR3 has 14 amino acids. CDR1 is LNHNV, CDR2 YYDKDF, per germline (reference sequence). This chain's CDR3 is CATSRGPSGVEQFF. The CDR3 region has the DNA TGTGCCACCAGCAGAGGCCCTAGCGGGGTAGAGCAGTTCTTC.

The J gene is TRBJ1-5, the V gene TRBV7-3; 9 bases line up with TRBD1. Germline V gene data show CDR1 as SGHTA and CDR2 as FQGTGA. This CDR3 has 17 residues. Germline trimming cut 1 base from V and 7 bases from J; bases unmatched to any gene: 11. The CDR3 protein is CASSLRAVGTGQQPQHF. DNA of the CDR3: TGTGCCAGCAGCTTAAGGGCCGTCGGGACAGGGCAACAGCCCCAGCATTTT.

The V gene is TRBV10-2, the J gene TRBJ2-1, with TRBD1 matching over 9 bases. The CDR3 is 14 residues long. Germline trimming cut 6 bases from V and 4 bases from J; bases unmatched to any gene: 4. Germline loops: CDR1 WSHSY, CDR2 SAAADI. CDR3 loop: CASRDRGVYNEQFF. As DNA, the CDR3 is TGCGCCAGCAGAGACAGGGGGGTATACAATGAGCAGTTCTTC.

The chain combines TRBV11-2 with TRBJ1-4; D is unclear. The CDR3 length is 14 residues. The V gene's germline CDR1 is SGHAT and CDR2 FQNNGV. The V end lost 5 bases, the J end lost 5 bases, and 12 bases lay between the germline ends. For the CDR3, the DNA is TGTGCCAGCAGCCCTTCGTTTCTGAATGAAAAACTGTTTTTT. Its translation is CASSPSFLNEKLFF. The whole variable domain, filled in from reference TRBV11-2 and TRBJ1-4, reads EAGVAQSPRYKIIEKRQSVAFWCNPISGHATLYWYQQILGQGPKLLIQFQNNGVVDDSQLPKDRFSAERLKGVDSTLKIQPAKLEDSAVYLCASSPSFLNEKLFFGSGTQLSVL.

This sequence joins TRBV6-5 and TRBJ1-2; no clear D. The CDR3 spans 13 residues. Between the trimmed V and J ends, which lost 2 bases and 6 bases, there was a span of 10 bases. Germline V CDR1 and CDR2: MNHEY, SVGAGI. The CDR3 DNA sequence: TGTGCCAGCAGTTACGAACAGACCGATGGCTACACCTTC. Protein product: CASSYEQTDGYTF.

V is TRBV18 and J is TRBJ2-7; TRBD2 is a possible D gene (5 bases). V lost 1 base and J 2 bases, leaving 9 bases between the germline ends. The germline CDR1 and CDR2 sequences are KGHSH and LQKENI. The CDR3 has 14 amino acids. CDR3 sequence: CASSPRTEAYEQYF. The CDR3 DNA follows: TGTGCCAGCTCACCACGGACGGAGGCCTACGAGCAGTACTTC.

The J gene is TRBJ1-1, the V gene TRBV28; D gene uncertain. Germline CDR1 reads MDHEN; CDR2 reads SYDVKM. This CDR3 region has 16 residues. The V and J ends lost 0 bases and 2 bases respectively, with 13 bases between them. This CDR3 is CASSLWAGMSNTEAFF. In DNA, the CDR3 is TGTGCCAGCAGTTTATGGGCGGGGATGTCAAACACTGAAGCTTTCTTT.

The V call is TRBV5-4, the J call TRBJ2-1, with 14 positions matching TRBD2. The CDR3 runs to 14 residues. From germline, CDR1 is SGHNT and CDR2 YYREEE (reference sequence). J was trimmed by 7 bases and V by 4 bases; bases with no gene match: 1. CDR3 bases: TGTGCCAGCAGCGGACTAGCGGGAGGAAATGAGCAGTTCTTC. This encodes CASSGLAGGNEQFF.

The V call is TRBV7-9, the J call TRBJ1-5; D possibly corresponds to TRBD1 (6 bases). The germline gives CDR1 SEHNR, CDR2 FQNEAQ (reference sequence). Trimming stripped 5 bases from V and 2 bases from J, with 13 bases between. The CDR3 has 15 amino acids. In DNA form, the CDR3 reads TGTGCCAGCAGCCCTCCAGGGGCTGGCAATCAGCCCCAGCATTTT. Translating gives CASSPPGAGNQPQHF.

This clone occurred once. The chain couples TRBV4-1 to TRBJ1-2, with TRBD1 identical over 7 bases. The V gene's germline CDR1 is MGHRA and CDR2 YSYEKL. V lost 0 bases, J lost 3 bases, and 7 bases stayed unmatched. The CDR3 spans 16 residues. The CDR3 DNA sequence: TGCGCCAGCAGCCAAGATTGGGCAGGGGGGTACTATGGCTACACCTTC. It yields the protein CASSQDWAGGYYGYTF.

This clone was counted once. The chain links TRBV2 to TRBJ1-1; D is possibly TRBD1 (5 bases). Per the germline V gene, CDR1 is SNHLY and CDR2 is FYNNEI. Trimming removed 6 bases from V and 1 base from J, with 9 bases in between. This CDR3 comprises 13 residues. Written as DNA, the CDR3 is TGTGCCAGCAGAGTCAGGGAGAACACTGAAGCTTTCTTT. This encodes CASRVRENTEAFF.

The chain carries TRBV28 and TRBJ2-7; 8 positions agree with TRBD2. Germline V gene lookup returns CDR1 MDHEN and CDR2 SYDVKM. After removal of 6 bases from V and 5 bases from J, the junction contained 12 bases not matched to a gene. This CDR3 has 15 residues. The CDR3 DNA follows: TGTGCCAGCAGGGTCGGGGGGGCTGGGTTCAACGAGCAGTACTTC. Protein product: CASRVGGAGFNEQYF.

This clone turned up a few times. The chain recombines TRBV9 with TRBJ2-3; D possibly corresponds to TRBD2 (7 bases). CDR1 is SGDLS and CDR2 is YYNGEE in the germline V gene. There are 14 residues in the CDR3. Trimming pared 6 bases from V and 3 bases from J, leaving 14 bases between. The chain's CDR3 is CASTRGGGTDTQYF. The CDR3, as DNA: TGTGCCAGCACCCGCGGGGGCGGGACAGATACGCAGTATTTT.

This clone was counted between two and nine times. The rearrangement uses TRBV6-1 and TRBJ2-7; perhaps TRBD2 as D (5 bases). The CDR3 consists of 14 residues. The V end was cut by 4 bases, the J end by 3 bases, with 13 bases between. Germline CDR1 is MNHNS and CDR2 is SASEGT. The CDR3 reads CASSARRSGYEQYF. In nucleotides, the CDR3 is TGTGCCAGCAGTGCGAGGAGGTCAGGCTACGAGCAGTACTTC.